Below, 27 T cell receptor beta chains from the same sample are listed, as sequenced in a study of TIL therapy for anti-PD-1-resistant metastatic lung cancer. The libraries were made with immunoSEQ v3. Sequencing was performed with immunoSEQ multiplex PCR; in TCRdb, only in-frame clones are kept and a portion is missing. Of some 26,000 clones listed, approximately 63% are singletons. The time point is: pre-treatment sample, taken before nivolumab and TIL therapy. Most excised metastases sampled were pleural nodules or supraclavicular lymph nodes. The sample was tumor tissue, taken at baseline. These receptors originate from a woman between 30 and 80 years old with non-small cell lung cancer.

The chain employs TRBV12-5 and TRBJ1-2; D remains unclear. The CDR3 length is 16 residues. Trimming removed 7 bases at V and 2 bases at J, with 20 bases between. Germline CDR1 reads LGHNT; CDR2 reads FRNRAP. DNA for the CDR3: TGTGCTAGTGTCAAGTACTATCCCGGGGAAAACTATGGCTACACCTTC. Its protein product is CASVKYYPGENYGYTF.

V is TRBV30 and J is TRBJ2-3, with 9 bases identical to TRBD2. Trimming took 6 bases from V and 1 from J; bases not matched to a gene: 8. This CDR3 comprises 15 residues. CDR1 is GTSNPN, CDR2 SVGIG, per germline (reference sequence). The CDR3 is CACTSASGGTDTQYF. CDR3 sequence (DNA): TGTGCCTGTACTTCGGCTAGCGGGGGCACAGATACGCAGTATTTT.

The rearrangement joins TRBV7-9 to TRBJ1-3, with a possible D match to TRBD1 (6 bases). The CDR3 contains 15 residues. Germline-derived CDR1 and CDR2 are SEHNR and FQNEAQ (reference sequence). V gave up 4 bases and J gave up 4 bases, with 14 bases separating them. The CDR3 nucleotides read TGTGCCAGCAGCTATACACAGGGACCAGGAAACACCATATATTTT. Translated, it gives CASSYTQGPGNTIYF.

The rearrangement links TRBV11-3 to TRBJ2-1; 7 bases fit TRBD1. Trimming at V came to 2 bases and at J to 6 bases, leaving 4 bases not matched to a gene. The CDR3 length is 14 residues. Looked up from germline, CDR1 is SGHNT and CDR2 is YENEEA. DNA for the CDR3: TGTGCCAGCAGCTTAAGACAGGGTACCAATGAGCAGTTCTTC. Translation: CASSLRQGTNEQFF.

This chain uses TRBV29-1 with TRBJ2-7; D possibly corresponds to TRBD2 (5 bases). Germline V gene data show CDR1 as SQVTM and CDR2 as ANQGSEA. This CDR3 comprises 14 residues. V lost 3 bases and J lost 2, with 14 bases in between. This chain's CDR3 is CSVEVGPGTYEQYF. The DNA for the CDR3 is TGCAGCGTTGAGGTAGGGCCGGGGACCTACGAGCAGTACTTC.

This clone has more than one count but fewer than ten. The chain recombines TRBV5-1 with TRBJ1-1; D is unresolved. Germline V gives CDR1 SGHRS, CDR2 YFSETQ. The CDR3 is made up of 13 amino acids. The germline V and J ends were trimmed by 3 bases and 0 bases, with 6 bases remaining between them. CDR3 nucleotides: TGCGCCAGCAGCTCCCACATGAACACTGAAGCTTTCTTT. Translating gives CASSSHMNTEAFF.

This clone was counted once. The chain combines TRBV7-6 with TRBJ2-1; the D gene is possibly TRBD1 (6 bases). The CDR3 covers 16 residues. In germline, CDR1 is SGHVS, CDR2 FNYEAQ. With 0 bases removed from V and 2 bases from J, the gap between germline ends came to 11 bases. CDR3 in amino acids: CASSLAGGGPYNEQFF. CDR3 in DNA: TGTGCCAGCAGCTTAGCTGGGGGCGGTCCCTACAATGAGCAGTTCTTC.

The chain joins TRBV10-2 to TRBJ1-1; tentative D call: TRBD1 (6 bases). The germline V gene encodes CDR1 WSHSY and CDR2 SAAADI. Trimming removed 8 bases from V and 4 bases from J, with 11 bases in between. The CDR3 runs to 12 residues. CDR3 loop: CASGGAGTEAFF. CDR3 DNA: TGCGCCAGCGGGGGCGCGGGCACTGAAGCTTTCTTT.

The chain has TRBV2 and TRBJ2-7; 15 positions agree with TRBD2. V shed 4 bases and J 6 bases; nucleotides not matched to a gene: 7. The germline V gene has CDR1 SNHLY and CDR2 FYNNEI. The CDR3 loop spans 16 amino acids. The DNA of the CDR3 is TGTGCCAGCAGTGGGACTAGCGGGAGGGCCAAGGGCGAGCAGTACTTC. This gives the protein CASSGTSGRAKGEQYF.

The CDR3 is CASSFSGVGAGNEQFF. The CDR3 DNA reads TGTGCCAGCAGTTTCAGTGGGGTAGGGGCCGGCAATGAGCAGTTCTTC. This rearrangement joins TRBV6-6 to TRBJ2-1; TRBD1 is a possible D gene (5 bases). The CDR3 has 16 amino acids. Per germline, CDR1 MNHNY and CDR2 SVGAGI (reference sequence). With 4 bases removed from V and 6 bases from J, the gap between germline ends came to 19 bases.

This chain uses TRBV7-2 with TRBJ2-2, with unresolved D. Germline V lookup: CDR1 SGHTA, CDR2 FQGNSA. The V and J ends lost 1 base and 7 bases respectively, with 10 bases between them. The CDR3 runs to 14 residues. This chain's CDR3 is CASSLGYGSGELFF. CDR3 nucleotides: TGTGCCAGCAGCTTAGGATACGGCAGCGGGGAGCTGTTTTTT. Full variable domain (remainder filled in from reference TRBV7-2 and TRBJ2-2): GAGVSQSPSNKVTEKGKDVELRCDPISGHTALYWYRQSLGQGLEFLIYFQGNSAPDKSGLPSDRFSAERTGGSVSTLTIQRTQQEDSAVYLCASSLGYGSGELFFGEGSRLTVL.

V gene TRBV6-1 combines with J gene TRBJ1-2; D is unresolved. V lost 2 bases and J lost 12, with 13 bases in between. The V gene's germline CDR1 is MNHNS and CDR2 SASEGT. The CDR3 has 12 amino acids. DNA for the CDR3: TGTGCCAGCAGTGAACGAGGGAGCAGTGACACCTTC. Its protein is CASSERGSSDTF.

This clone was recorded once. The rearrangement links TRBV25-1 to TRBJ2-5, with a tentative D call TRBD1 (5 bases). The CDR3 runs 14 residues. Trimming removed 2 bases at V and 4 bases at J, with 11 bases between. Germline V gene data show CDR1 as MGHDK and CDR2 as SYGVNS. CDR3 loop: CASSESMGRETQYF. CDR3 DNA: TGTGCCAGCAGTGAAAGTATGGGGCGAGAGACCCAGTACTTC.

The CDR3 reads CASSLRLAGGFEQFF. CDR3 nucleotides: TGTGCCAGCAGCTTACGACTAGCGGGAGGTTTTGAGCAGTTCTTC. The rearrangement joins TRBV11-2 to TRBJ2-1; 13 bases are a match to TRBD2. The V gene's germline CDR1 is SGHAT and CDR2 FQNNGV. Trimming removed 2 bases from V and 9 bases from J; junction bases left unmatched: 4. The CDR3 loop spans 15 amino acids.

The chain employs TRBV7-9 and TRBJ2-1; TRBD1 matches at 8 bases. Germline-derived CDR1 and CDR2 are SEHNR and FQNEAQ (reference sequence). V gave up 6 bases and J gave up 4 bases; unmatched junction bases: 8. CDR3 length: 15 residues. The CDR3 DNA follows: TGTGCCAGCAGGGGGGACAGGTTAAGTTACAATGAGCAGTTCTTC. Protein product: CASRGDRLSYNEQFF.

DNA for the CDR3: TGTGCCAGCATGGGGACACTGGGAAACACCATATATTTT. Amino acid sequence: CASMGTLGNTIYF. The chain recombines TRBV2 with TRBJ1-3; D might be TRBD1 (6 bases). The ends were cut back, 7 bases at V and 4 bases at J, with 11 bases in the middle. This CDR3 comprises 13 residues. Germline V CDR1 and CDR2: SNHLY, FYNNEI.

This chain uses TRBV11-2 with TRBJ1-1; possibly TRBD1 for D (5 bases). V was shortened by 1 base and J by 3 bases, with 9 bases between the two germline ends. CDR3 length equals 14 residues. Germline V lookup: CDR1 SGHAT, CDR2 FQNNGV. CDR3 bases: TGTGCCAGCAGCTTAGGGGGACCCCACACTGAAGCTTTCTTT. This encodes CASSLGGPHTEAFF.

This rearrangement joins TRBV7-2 to TRBJ1-2; 10 bases align to TRBD1. This CDR3 region has 14 residues. Germline lookup yields CDR1 SGHTA and CDR2 FQGNSA. Losses at the gene ends were 5 bases for V and 12 bases for J; bases not matched to a gene: 12. The chain's CDR3 is CASSMTGTGVGNTF. CDR3 bases: TGTGCCAGCAGCATGACCGGGACAGGGGTTGGAAACACCTTC. Full variable domain (rest looked up from reference TRBV7-2 and TRBJ1-2): GAGVSQSPSNKVTEKGKDVELRCDPISGHTALYWYRQSLGQGLEFLIYFQGNSAPDKSGLPSDRFSAERTGGSVSTLTIQRTQQEDSAVYLCASSMTGTGVGNTFGSGTRLTVV.

The gene calls are TRBV7-9 and TRBJ2-1, with a weak D call TRBD1 (5 bases). V lost 5 bases and J lost 5, with 7 bases in between. The CDR3 loop spans 12 amino acids. Germline V gene data show CDR1 as SEHNR and CDR2 as FQNEAQ (reference sequence). In nucleotides, the CDR3 is TGTGCCAGCAGCATCAGGGACAATGAGCAGTTCTTC. Amino acid sequence: CASSIRDNEQFF.

The rearrangement uses TRBV19 and TRBJ1-5, with 7 bases aligning to TRBD1. The CDR3 extends over 13 amino acids. The germline V gene has CDR1 LNHDA and CDR2 SQIVND (reference sequence). Trimming at V came to 5 bases and at J to 3 bases, leaving 1 base not matched to a gene. The CDR3 reads CASSDRDNQPQHF. In DNA, the CDR3 is TGTGCCAGTAGTGACAGGGACAATCAGCCCCAGCATTTT.

This clone was counted ten times or more. The chain's CDR3 is CASSQEKREIKNIQYF. As DNA, the CDR3 is TGTGCCAGCAGCCAAGAAAAGCGGGAGATCAAAAACATTCAGTACTTC. V usage is TRBV4-2 and J usage is TRBJ2-4; 8 nucleotides agree with TRBD2. The V gene's germline CDR1 is LGHNA and CDR2 YNFKEQ. The CDR3 has 16 residues. The junction had 4 bases not matched to a gene; V was cut back by 0 bases and J by 3 bases.

The chain joins TRBV7-6 to TRBJ2-5, with TRBD2 identical over 8 bases. The germline V gene has CDR1 SGHVS and CDR2 FNYEAQ. The CDR3 is made up of 13 amino acids. Losses at the gene ends were 3 bases for V and 5 bases for J; bases not matched to a gene: 2. In nucleotides, the CDR3 is TGTGCCAGCAGCTTTCGGGGGGGGGAGACCCAGTACTTC. It is translated as CASSFRGGETQYF.

This clone has only a few counts. The chain uses TRBV11-2 and TRBJ2-1, with D hard to call. The germline V gene has CDR1 SGHAT and CDR2 FQNNGV. The CDR3 spans 15 residues. The V end lost 0 bases, the J end lost 4 bases, and 10 bases lay between the germline ends. The DNA of the CDR3 is TGTGCCAGCAGCTTAGATCATCAGGATTACAATGAGCAGTTCTTC. Protein: CASSLDHQDYNEQFF.

The CDR3 region has the DNA TGTGCCAGCAGCTTAAAGCGGCAAGAGACCCAGTACTTC. This sequence encodes CASSLKRQETQYF. The rearrangement links TRBV11-3 to TRBJ2-5, with D possibly TRBD2 on 5 matching bases. This CDR3 is built from 13 residues. Germline CDR1 is SGHNT and CDR2 is YENEEA. V lost 2 bases, J lost 2 bases, and 6 bases lay in between. Full variable domain (missing parts from reference TRBV11-3 and TRBJ2-5): EAGVVQSPRYKIIEKKQPVAFWCNPISGHNTLYWYLQNLGQGPELLIRYENEEAVDDSQLPKDRFSAERLKGVDSTLKIQPAELGDSAVYLCASSLKRQETQYFGPGTRLLVL.

The chain employs TRBV2 and TRBJ2-6; D gene uncertain. Trimming pared 6 bases from V and 4 bases from J, leaving 10 bases between. Germline CDR1 reads SNHLY; CDR2 reads FYNNEI. The CDR3 extends over 14 amino acids. The CDR3 bases are TGTGCCAGCAGGGCGATACCGGGGGCCAACGTCCTGACTTTC. Translation gives CASRAIPGANVLTF.

The genes are TRBV4-1 and TRBJ1-2, with 10 bases fitting TRBD1. Looked up from germline, CDR1 is MGHRA and CDR2 is YSYEKL. V lost 1 base and J lost 2; bases outside the gene matches: 4. The CDR3 totals 16 residues. The CDR3 loop is CASSQVGQGSNYGYTF. CDR3 nucleotides: TGCGCCAGCAGCCAAGTGGGACAGGGGTCGAACTATGGCTACACCTTC.

The chain links TRBV6-1 to TRBJ1-5; D is undetermined. CDR3 length equals 11 residues. V gave up 1 base and J gave up 6 bases, with 1 base separating them. The germline CDR1 and CDR2 sequences are MNHNS and SASEGT. In DNA form, the CDR3 reads TGTGCCAGCAGTGAAGGTCAGCCCCAGCATTTT. The encoded protein is CASSEGQPQHF.